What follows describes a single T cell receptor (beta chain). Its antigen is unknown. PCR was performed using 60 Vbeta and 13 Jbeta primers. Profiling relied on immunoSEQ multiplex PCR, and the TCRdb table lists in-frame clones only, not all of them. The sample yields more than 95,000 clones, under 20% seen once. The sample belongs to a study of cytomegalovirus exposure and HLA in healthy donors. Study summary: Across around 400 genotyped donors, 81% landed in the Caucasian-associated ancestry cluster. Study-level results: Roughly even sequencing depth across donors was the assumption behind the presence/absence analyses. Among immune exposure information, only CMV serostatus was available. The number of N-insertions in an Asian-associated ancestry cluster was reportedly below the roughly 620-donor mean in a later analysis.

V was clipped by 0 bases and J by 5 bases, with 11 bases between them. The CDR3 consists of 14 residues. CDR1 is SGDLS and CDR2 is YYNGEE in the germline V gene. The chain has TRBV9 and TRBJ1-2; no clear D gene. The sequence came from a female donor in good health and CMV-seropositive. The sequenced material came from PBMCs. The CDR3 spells CASSVGRGSYGYTF. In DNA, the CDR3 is TGTGCCAGCAGCGTAGGTAGAGGATCATATGGCTACACCTTC.